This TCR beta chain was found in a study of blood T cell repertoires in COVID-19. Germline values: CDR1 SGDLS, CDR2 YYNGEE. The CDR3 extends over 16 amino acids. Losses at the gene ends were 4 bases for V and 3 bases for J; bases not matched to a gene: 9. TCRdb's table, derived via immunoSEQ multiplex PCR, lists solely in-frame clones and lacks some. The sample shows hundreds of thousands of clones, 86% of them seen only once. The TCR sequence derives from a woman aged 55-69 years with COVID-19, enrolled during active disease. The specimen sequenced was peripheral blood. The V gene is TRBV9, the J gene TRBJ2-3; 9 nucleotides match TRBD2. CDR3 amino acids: CASSPEAGGLTDTQYF. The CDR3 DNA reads TGTGCCAGCAGCCCAGAGGCGGGGGGGCTGACAGATACGCAGTATTTT.